This note documents a single TCR beta chain sequence. The data stem from a study of blood T cell repertoires in COVID-19. Using immunoSEQ multiplex PCR, the repertoire was profiled, and TCRdb retains in-frame clones only, with some absent. This sample carries tens of thousands of clones, approximately 90% of them seen once, and the ten largest clones take 15%. The CDR3 runs 15 residues. Trimming shortened V by 7 bases and J by 8 bases, and 23 bases separated the two germline ends. Germline V lookup: CDR1 ENHRY, CDR2 SYGVKD. The V gene is TRBV10-3, the J gene TRBJ1-2; D is unclear. The sample consisted of peripheral blood. The receptor's source is a male donor with acute or convalescent COVID-19. CDR3 DNA: TGTGCCATCACCCCGAACCCAGCCCCGTTCGGGGGCTACACCTTC. Translation: CAITPNPAPFGGYTF.